The 9 T cell receptor beta chains below all came from one sample that was sequenced in a study of T cell responses to AZD1222 COVID-19 vaccine. TCRdb keeps only in-frame clones here, not all; method: immunoSEQ multiplex PCR. The sample carries approximately 120,000 clones, approximately 90% recorded once. Sequenced here: peripheral blood, sampled on day 0 of AZD1222 vaccination. These TCRs come from an adult in good health.

The chain joins TRBV7-9 to TRBJ1-2; D remains ambiguous. Deletions cut 2 bases from V and 3 bases from J, with 10 bases between. Germline V gene data show CDR1 as SEHNR and CDR2 as FQNEAQ (reference sequence). The CDR3 runs to 14 residues. CDR3 bases: TGTGCCAGCAGCTTACTACGGGTGGACTATGGCTACACCTTC. This translates into CASSLLRVDYGYTF. Using reference TRBV7-9 and TRBJ1-2 for the parts outside the CDR3, the full variable domain is DTGVSQNPRHKITKRGQNVTFRCDPISEHNRLYWYRQTLGQGPEFLTYFQNEAQLEKSRLLSDRFSAERPKGSFSTLEIQRTEQGDSAMYLCASSLLRVDYGYTFGSGTRLTVV.

This chain links TRBV6-5 with TRBJ1-2; D perhaps matches TRBD1 (5 bases). CDR1 is MNHEY, CDR2 SVGAGI, per germline. The CDR3 is 12 residues long. Trimming pared 7 bases from V and 4 bases from J, leaving 10 bases between. As DNA, the CDR3 is TGTGCCAGCACCACGGGGGGCTATGGCTACACCTTC. This codes for CASTTGGYGYTF.

V and J are TRBV9 and TRBJ1-2; no clear D. There are 12 residues in the CDR3. V shed 0 bases and J shed 2 bases, with 2 bases lying between them. The germline CDR1 and CDR2 sequences are SGDLS and YYNGEE. CDR3 loop: CASSVGNYGYTF. For the CDR3, the DNA is TGTGCCAGCAGCGTAGGGAACTATGGCTACACCTTC. Full variable domain (missing parts from reference TRBV9 and TRBJ1-2): DSGVTQTPKHLITATGQRVTLRCSPRSGDLSVYWYQQSLDQGLQFLIQYYNGEERAKGNILERFSAQQFPDLHSELNLSSLELGDSALYFCASSVGNYGYTFGSGTRLTVV.

This clone showed up just once. The J gene is TRBJ2-6, the V gene TRBV9; no reliable D call. The CDR3 has 18 amino acids. Germline-derived CDR1 and CDR2 are SGDLS and YYNGEE. V was clipped by 0 bases and J by 0 bases, with 13 bases between them. The CDR3 DNA reads TGTGCCAGCAGCGTAGAGGTCAGGTCTTCCTCTGGGGCCAACGTCCTGACTTTC. Translation gives CASSVEVRSSSGANVLTF.

CDR3 loop: CASSPDRAKIGEQYF. CDR3 coding DNA: TGTGCCAGCTCACCAGACAGGGCCAAGATCGGGGAGCAGTACTTC. This chain links TRBV18 with TRBJ2-7; 7 nucleotides line up with TRBD1. Germline CDR1 KGHSH, CDR2 LQKENI. J was trimmed by 7 bases and V by 2 bases; bases with no gene match: 11. The CDR3 covers 15 residues. Full variable domain (remainder filled in from reference TRBV18 and TRBJ2-7): NAGVMQNPRHLVRRRGQEARLRCSPMKGHSHVYWYRQLPEEGLKFMVYLQKENIIDESGMPKERFSAEFPKEGPSILRIQQVVRGDSAAYFCASSPDRAKIGEQYFGPGTRLTVT.

The chain carries TRBV19 and TRBJ2-1; either TRBD1 or TRBD2 may fit D (5 bases each). The CDR3 spans 13 residues. The V gene lost 6 bases and the J gene lost 6 bases, with 12 bases spanning the gap. Germline CDR1 reads LNHDA; CDR2 reads SQIVND (reference sequence). The CDR3 loop reads CASRGRTLNEQFF. The CDR3 DNA reads as TGTGCCAGTAGGGGACGGACCCTCAATGAGCAGTTCTTC.

This chain uses TRBV27 with TRBJ2-7, with 7 positions matching TRBD2. Germline CDR1 MNHEY, CDR2 SMNVEV (reference sequence). Trimming removed 7 bases from V and 2 bases from J; junction bases left unmatched: 14. The CDR3 length is 16 residues. The CDR3 loop reads CASNVGVGRAAYEQYF. The CDR3 DNA is TGTGCCAGCAATGTGGGCGTTGGGAGGGCAGCCTACGAGCAGTACTTC.

This clone is a singleton in its sample. The chain employs TRBV5-1 and TRBJ1-2, with D hard to call. Germline values: CDR1 SGHRS, CDR2 YFSETQ. V was pared by 3 bases and J by 6 bases, with 15 bases between. The CDR3 totals 14 residues. The CDR3 DNA reads TGCGCCAGCAGCTCGGACGCCCTTCCCCATGGCTACACCTTC. Its translation: CASSSDALPHGYTF. Combining the CDR3 with reference TRBV5-1 and TRBJ1-2 gives the whole variable domain KAGVTQTPRYLIKTRGQQVTLSCSPISGHRSVSWYQQTPGQGLQFLFEYFSETQRNKGNFPGRFSGRQFSNSRSEMNVSTLELGDSALYLCASSSDALPHGYTFGSGTRLTVV.

The V call is TRBV6-5, the J call TRBJ2-1, with 10 nucleotides matching TRBD2. CDR1 is MNHEY and CDR2 is SVGAGI in the germline V gene. The V segment lost 6 bases and the J segment 6 bases; nucleotides outside the gene matches: 8. The CDR3 sequence is 15 residues long. The CDR3 sequence is CASRELAGAGNEQFF. The CDR3 DNA reads TGTGCCAGCAGGGAGCTAGCGGGGGCCGGCAATGAGCAGTTCTTC.